This TCR beta chain appears in the sequencing data of a study of patients and donors after allogeneic stem cell transplantation. Per germline, CDR1 SQVTM and CDR2 ANQGSEA. The CDR3 totals 16 residues. V lost 7 bases to trimming and J lost 0 bases, with 20 bases between them. This clonotype came up a few times. TCRdb reanalysed the RT-PCR reads using MiXCR and keeps one entry per CDR3 protein. This table holds hundreds of thousands of distinct CDR3 sequences, 15% to 20% found once. The clonotype comes from a human donor who was either an allogeneic HSCT recipient or a stem cell or donor lymphocyte infusion donor (not recorded which). It is not recorded whose cells these are; they may come from a transplant donor. The genes are TRBV29-1 and TRBJ2-3; possible D gene TRBD2, 6 bases. The material sequenced was blood, either unsorted or a sorted T cell fraction (not recorded which). CDR3 in DNA: TGCAGCGGGAGGGTAGTAGCAGACCTTAGCACAGATACGCAGTATTTT. Protein sequence: CSGRVVADLSTDTQYF.